The 12 T cell receptor beta chains below were found in one sample sequenced in a study of OX40 agonist ivuxolimab in advanced cancers. Generated by immunoSEQ multiplex PCR, the TCRdb table keeps only in-frame clones and is missing some. The profile covers about 61,000 clones, with approximately 82% appearing a single time and around 0.52% taken by the ten largest. The material sequenced was CD4+ or CD8+ T cells sorted from blood, taken in a trial of the OX40 agonist ivuxolimab. The receptor source for this set is an adult with an advanced solid tumor such as melanoma, head and neck, liver or kidney cancer.

The V and J genes are TRBV30 and TRBJ2-1; D gene unclear. Trimming took off 1 base at V and 5 bases at J, with 9 bases between the two ends. There are 13 residues in the CDR3. The germline CDR1 and CDR2 sequences are GTSNPN and SVGIG (reference sequence). Here the CDR3 reads CAWSESVNNEQFF. The CDR3 DNA reads as TGTGCCTGGAGTGAAAGTGTCAACAATGAGCAGTTCTTC.

V gene TRBV18 combines with J gene TRBJ1-6; D unclear. The germline V and J ends were trimmed by 2 bases and 4 bases, with 12 bases remaining between them. Germline CDR1 reads KGHSH; CDR2 reads LQKENI. CDR3 length equals 16 residues. The CDR3 reads CASSPSFKSYNSPLHF. CDR3 DNA: TGTGCCAGCTCACCATCGTTTAAGAGTTATAATTCACCCCTCCACTTT.

V is TRBV7-3 and J is TRBJ2-5; D might be TRBD1 (5 bases). Trimming removed 5 bases from V and 9 bases from J, with 16 bases in between. Germline loops: CDR1 SGHTA, CDR2 FQGTGA. CDR3 length equals 13 residues. CDR3 loop: CASSIDQLGPQYF. The CDR3 coding sequence is TGTGCCAGCAGCATAGACCAGTTGGGGCCCCAGTACTTC.

This chain joins TRBV7-2 and TRBJ1-1; TRBD1 matches at 8 bases. The length of the CDR3 is 15 residues. The J segment lost 4 bases and the V segment lost 2 bases, leaving 6 bases of the junction unmatched. Germline V gene sequence: CDR1 SGHTA, CDR2 FQGNSA. The CDR3 spells CASSLQGARGTEAFF. DNA for the CDR3: TGTGCCAGCAGCTTACAGGGGGCGCGGGGCACTGAAGCTTTCTTT.

The chain uses TRBV5-1 and TRBJ2-5, with TRBD2 identical over 7 bases. V shed 6 bases and J 5 bases; nucleotides not matched to a gene: 10. The CDR3 consists of 14 residues. Germline V gives CDR1 SGHRS, CDR2 YFSETQ. The CDR3, as DNA: TGCGCCAGCAACTACGGCCCCGGGGGGGAGACCCAGTACTTC. Residues: CASNYGPGGETQYF.

The chain combines TRBV29-1 with TRBJ2-5; possibly TRBD2 for D (5 bases). Germline assignment: CDR1 SQVTM and CDR2 ANQGSEA. V lost 5 bases and J lost 4, with 14 bases in between. The CDR3 spans 13 residues. The CDR3 DNA reads as TGCAGCGTTCCGGACTCGTCAGGAGAGACCCAGTACTTC. As protein: CSVPDSSGETQYF.

This rearrangement joins TRBV14 to TRBJ1-2; D is undetermined. This CDR3 contains 12 residues. Germline CDR1 and CDR2: SGHDN and FVKESK. V was pared by 1 base and J by 8 bases, with 8 bases between. CDR3 coding DNA: TGTGCCAGCAGCCAAGGCAGACACGGCTACACCTTC. It is translated as CASSQGRHGYTF.

The chain carries TRBV5-6 and TRBJ1-6; TRBD1 is a possible D gene (5 bases). Germline-derived CDR1 and CDR2 are SGHDT and YYEEEE. The length of the CDR3 is 14 residues. V lost 2 bases to trimming and J lost 9 bases, with 12 bases between them. CDR3 region: CASSFGGSGSPLHF. As DNA, the CDR3 is TGTGCCAGCAGCTTTGGGGGGTCGGGTTCACCCCTCCACTTT.

The V call is TRBV27, the J call TRBJ2-3; D may match TRBD1 or TRBD2 (5 bases each). The CDR3 is made up of 14 amino acids. From germline, CDR1 is MNHEY and CDR2 SMNVEV (reference sequence). V was cut by 7 bases and J by 1 base, with 12 bases left in between. The CDR3 is CASTRGDGTDTQYF. Written as DNA, the CDR3 is TGTGCCAGCACCAGAGGGGACGGCACAGATACGCAGTATTTT.

This chain links TRBV5-6 with TRBJ1-5, with 8 bases lining up with TRBD1. The CDR3 runs 17 residues. The V segment lost 5 bases and the J segment 0 bases; nucleotides outside the gene matches: 10. Germline lookup yields CDR1 SGHDT and CDR2 YYEEEE. The CDR3 DNA is TGTGCCAGCAGTTTCAATCAGGGGGCGGTTAGCAATCAGCCCCAGCATTTT. Amino acid sequence: CASSFNQGAVSNQPQHF.

This clone was found once. The chain has TRBV7-3 and TRBJ2-3, with 9 nucleotides matching TRBD2. Trimming took 4 bases from V and 3 from J; bases not matched to a gene: 2. Germline CDR1 and CDR2: SGHTA and FQGTGA. CDR3 size: 14 residues. The CDR3 protein is CASSSAGGTDTQYF. CDR3 DNA sequence: TGTGCCAGCAGCTCGGCGGGAGGGACAGATACGCAGTATTTT.

The CDR3 DNA is TGTGCCAGTAGGACTAGCGGGAGGACTAAGGGGGATGAGCAGTTCTTC. Translated: CASRTSGRTKGDEQFF. This rearrangement joins TRBV10-3 to TRBJ2-1, with 14 bases identical to TRBD2. There are 16 residues in the CDR3. After removal of 10 bases from V and 8 bases from J, the junction contained 13 bases not matched to a gene. Germline CDR1 reads ENHRY; CDR2 reads SYGVKD.